The T cell receptor beta chain described here comes from a study of blood T cells in healthy people across ages. It was with a sample-barcoded 5' primer and a J-beta primer mix that a second PCR of roughly 7 to 12 cycles was run. TCRdb passed the 5' RACE reads through MiXCR, listing each CDR3 protein once. This repertoire shows around 900,000 distinct CDR3 sequences, under 30% found once; its top ten account for about 18%. This CDR3 is 18 amino acids long. Per the germline V gene, CDR1 is SGHTA and CDR2 is FQGNSA. Trimming removed 1 base at V and 3 bases at J, with 18 bases between. This clonotype was observed a few times.

This receptor was obtained from a woman older than 75 in good health. The V gene is TRBV7-2, the J gene TRBJ1-4, with a tentative D call TRBD1 (6 bases). Sequencing was done on a sample of blood. As DNA, the CDR3 is TGTGCCAGCAGCTTAGATATCGCCAGGACAGCTCCTAATGAAAAACTGTTTTTT. This translates into CASSLDIARTAPNEKLFF.